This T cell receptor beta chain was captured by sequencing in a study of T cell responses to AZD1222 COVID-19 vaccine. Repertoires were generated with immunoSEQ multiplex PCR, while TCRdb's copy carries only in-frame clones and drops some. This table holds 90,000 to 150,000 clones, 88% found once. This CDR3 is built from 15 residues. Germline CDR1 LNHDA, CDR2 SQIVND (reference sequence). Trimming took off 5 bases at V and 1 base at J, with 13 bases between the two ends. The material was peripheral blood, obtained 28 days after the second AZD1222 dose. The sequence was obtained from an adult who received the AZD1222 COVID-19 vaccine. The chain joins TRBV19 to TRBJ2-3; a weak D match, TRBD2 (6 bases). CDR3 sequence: CASSSQRARTDTQYF. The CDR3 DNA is TGTGCCAGTAGTTCTCAGCGGGCGCGCACAGATACGCAGTATTTT.